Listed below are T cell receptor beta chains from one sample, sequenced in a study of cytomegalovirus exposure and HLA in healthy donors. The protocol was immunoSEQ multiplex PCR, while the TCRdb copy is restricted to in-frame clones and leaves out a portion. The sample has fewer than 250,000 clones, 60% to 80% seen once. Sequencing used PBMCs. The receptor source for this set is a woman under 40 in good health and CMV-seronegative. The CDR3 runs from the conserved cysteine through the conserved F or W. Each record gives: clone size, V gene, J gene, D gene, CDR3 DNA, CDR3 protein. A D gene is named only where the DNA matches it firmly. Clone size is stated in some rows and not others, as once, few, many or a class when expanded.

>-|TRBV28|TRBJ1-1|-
TGTGCCAGCAGTTTACTAACTGAAGCTTTCTTT
CASSLLTEAFF
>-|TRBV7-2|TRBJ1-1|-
TGTGCCAGCAGCTCTCCACTGGTTAGGACCCGAGGGACTGAAGCTTTCTTT
CASSSPLVRTRGTEAFF
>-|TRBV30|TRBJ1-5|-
TGTGCCTGGGGCCAGGGTACGGGCAATAAGCCCCAGCATTTT
CAWGQGTGNKPQHF
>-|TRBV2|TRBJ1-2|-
TGTGCCAGCAGTGAACGGGGGACCTCCTATGGCTACACCTTC
CASSERGTSYGYTF
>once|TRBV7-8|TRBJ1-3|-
TGTGCCAGCAGCCAAGACAGGACCCCTGGAAACACCATATATTTT
CASSQDRTPGNTIYF
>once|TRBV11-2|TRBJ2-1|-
TGTGCCAGCAGCCGGACGGCAGGGCAGAACAATGAGCAGTTCTTC
CASSRTAGQNNEQFF
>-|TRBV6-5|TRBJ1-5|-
TGTGCCAGCAGGAACGACGGGAATCAGCCCCAGCATTTT
CASRNDGNQPQHF
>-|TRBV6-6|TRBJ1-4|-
TGTGCCAGCAGTTGCGTAGCGGGAAATGAAAAACTGTTTTTT
CASSCVAGNEKLFF
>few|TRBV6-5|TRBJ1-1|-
TGTGCCAGCAGTTACAACTTGGGGGCCAGGGCTGAAGCTTTCTTT
CASSYNLGARAEAFF
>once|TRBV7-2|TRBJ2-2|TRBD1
TGTGCCAGCAGCCTGACAGGGGGCAACGGGGAGCTGTTTTTT
CASSLTGGNGELFF
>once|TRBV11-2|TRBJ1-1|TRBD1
TGTGCCAGCAGCACGGACAGGGGGAACACTGAAGCTTTCTTT
CASSTDRGNTEAFF
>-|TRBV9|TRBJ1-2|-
TGTGCCAGCAGCGCCTACCTTTACACCTTC
CASSAYLYTF
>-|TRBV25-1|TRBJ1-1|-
TGTGCCAGCAGTGAATCCCAGGGGTCGAACACTGAAGCTTTCTTT
CASSESQGSNTEAFF
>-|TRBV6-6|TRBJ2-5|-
TGTGCCAGCAGTTACTCGAGTCCTCAAGAGACCCAGTACTTC
CASSYSSPQETQYF